This TCR beta chain was captured by sequencing in a study of CD8 T cells in Susac syndrome. For the study at large: There were Susac syndrome patients who were therapy-naive at blood draw, others on corticosteroids, and others on intravenous immunoglobulin alone.

Random hexamers were used to reverse transcribe an amount of roughly 0.45 to 1 ug RNA. Multiplex immunoSEQ PCR targeted 54 Vbeta and 13 Jbeta TCR beta segments. One entry per CDR3 protein results from TCRdb running MiXCR on the immunoSEQ multiplex PCR reads. The table has roughly 190,000 distinct CDR3 sequences, 91% seen once. Notes on this clonotype: Its antigen is not known.

This CDR3 region has 15 residues. Trimming pared 0 bases from V and 2 bases from J, leaving 9 bases between. Germline lookup yields CDR1 SGDLS and CDR2 YYNGEE. In blood CD8+ and CD4+ T cells, TCR beta underwent sequencing. Study-level results: In its TCR sequencing and HLA analysis, the study acknowledged that the number of individuals was relatively small.

The chain employs TRBV9 and TRBJ1-3; TRBD1 is a possible D gene (6 bases). The clonotype originates from a human donor with Susac syndrome. The specimen sequenced was CD4+ T cells from PBMCs. The CDR3 sequence is CASSVAGGPGNTIYF. The CDR3 nucleotides read TGTGCCAGCAGCGTAGCCGGGGGGCCTGGAAACACCATATATTTT.